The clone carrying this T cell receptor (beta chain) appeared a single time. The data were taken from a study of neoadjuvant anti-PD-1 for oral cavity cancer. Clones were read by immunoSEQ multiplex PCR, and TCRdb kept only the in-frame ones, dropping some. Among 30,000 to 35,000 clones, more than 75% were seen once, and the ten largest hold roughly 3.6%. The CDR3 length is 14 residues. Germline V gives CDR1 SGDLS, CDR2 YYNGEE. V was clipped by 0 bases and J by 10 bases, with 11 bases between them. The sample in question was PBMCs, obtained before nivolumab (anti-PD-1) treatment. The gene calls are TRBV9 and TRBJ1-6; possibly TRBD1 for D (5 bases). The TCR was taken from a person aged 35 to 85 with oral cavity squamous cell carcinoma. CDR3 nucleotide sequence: TGTGCCAGCAGCGTAGCGGCAGGGAGGTCACCCCTCCACTTT. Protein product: CASSVAAGRSPLHF.